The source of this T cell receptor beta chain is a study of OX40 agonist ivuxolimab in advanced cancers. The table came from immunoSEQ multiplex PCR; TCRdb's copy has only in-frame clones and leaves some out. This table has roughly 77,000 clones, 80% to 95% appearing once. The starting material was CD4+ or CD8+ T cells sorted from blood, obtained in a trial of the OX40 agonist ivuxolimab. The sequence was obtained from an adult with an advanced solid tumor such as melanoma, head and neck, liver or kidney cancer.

CDR3 DNA sequence: TGTGCCAGCTCACCTACAGGGGGCTATGGCTACACCTTC. Translation: CASSPTGGYGYTF. The chain joins TRBV18 to TRBJ1-2; TRBD1 matches at 8 bases. The CDR3 is 13 residues long. From germline, CDR1 is KGHSH and CDR2 LQKENI. J was trimmed by 4 bases and V by 3 bases; bases with no gene match: 1.